A single sample is the source of the 8 T cell receptor beta chains below, sequenced in a study of T cell responses to AZD1222 COVID-19 vaccine. TCRdb keeps only in-frame clones here, not all; method: immunoSEQ multiplex PCR. The repertoire consists of 100,000 or so clones, with around nine tenths occurring once and the leading ten covering 1% to 1.5%. Material: peripheral blood, obtained on day 0 of AZD1222 vaccination. The receptors come from an adult in good health.

The chain is built from TRBV5-1 and TRBJ2-7; a possible D gene is TRBD1 (6 bases). The CDR3 has 16 residues. Germline V CDR1 and CDR2: SGHRS, YFSETQ. Trimming pared 4 bases from V and 3 bases from J, leaving 20 bases between. The CDR3 loop is CASSPASTGRGYEQYF. The CDR3 bases are TGCGCCAGCAGCCCAGCCTCGACAGGAAGGGGCTACGAGCAGTACTTC.

The chain has TRBV19 and TRBJ1-6, with D possibly being TRBD1 (6 bases). There are 13 residues in the CDR3. Trimming pared 3 bases from V and 10 bases from J, leaving 10 bases between. CDR1 is LNHDA, CDR2 SQIVND, per germline (reference sequence). The CDR3 DNA follows: TGTGCCAGTAGTATTCAGGGGTTCTCACCCCTCCACTTT. Encoded protein: CASSIQGFSPLHF.

This chain links TRBV9 with TRBJ2-3, with D tentatively TRBD1 or TRBD2 (5 bases each). The CDR3 spans 15 residues. The germline gives CDR1 SGDLS, CDR2 YYNGEE. Trimming left V 0 bases short and J 3 bases short, with 11 bases between. The CDR3 sequence: CASSVDGTATDTQYF. The CDR3 coding sequence is TGTGCCAGCAGCGTAGACGGGACCGCGACAGATACGCAGTATTTT.

This chain links TRBV24-1 with TRBJ2-1, with 9 bases that match TRBD2. The CDR3 has 16 residues. The germline V gene has CDR1 KGHDR and CDR2 SFDVKD. J gave up 0 bases and V 3 bases, and 2 bases lay outside the gene matches. CDR3 residues: CATSDLAGSSYNEQFF. The CDR3 bases are TGTGCCACCAGTGATCTAGCGGGGAGCTCCTACAATGAGCAGTTCTTC.

This chain uses TRBV28 with TRBJ1-5, with D possibly matching TRBD1 (5 bases). From germline, CDR1 is MDHEN and CDR2 SYDVKM. This CDR3 has 15 amino acids. Trimming removed 6 bases from V and 1 base from J, with 13 bases in between. The CDR3 is CASSLQGKSNQPQHF. The CDR3 DNA is TGTGCCAGCAGCCTCCAGGGTAAAAGCAATCAGCCCCAGCATTTT. Supplemented by reference TRBV28 and TRBJ1-5, the full variable domain reads DVKVTQSSRYLVKRTGEKVFLECVQDMDHENMFWYRQDPGLGLRLIYFSYDVKMKEKGDIPEGYSVSREKKERFSLILESASTNQTSMYLCASSLQGKSNQPQHFGDGTRLSIL.

The rearrangement joins TRBV7-3 to TRBJ2-1; the D is unclear. Germline-derived CDR1 and CDR2 are SGHTA and FQGTGA. Trimming stripped 6 bases from V and 7 bases from J, with 13 bases between. The CDR3 is made up of 13 amino acids. CDR3 nucleotides: TGTGCCAGCAGTCTAGGCCTAGAGAATGAGCAGTTCTTC. Translating gives CASSLGLENEQFF. The whole variable domain, filled in from reference TRBV7-3 and TRBJ2-1, reads GAGVSQTPSNKVTEKGKYVELRCDPISGHTALYWYRQSLGQGPEFLIYFQGTGAADDSGLPNDRFFAVRPEGSVSTLKIQRTERGDSAVYLCASSLGLENEQFFGPGTRLTVL.

This clone was recorded once. This chain joins TRBV5-1 and TRBJ1-1; D is uncertain. CDR1 is SGHRS and CDR2 is YFSETQ in the germline V gene. The germline V and J ends were trimmed by 2 bases and 4 bases, with 3 bases remaining between them. This CDR3 spans 11 amino acids. The CDR3 is CASSFPTEAFF. CDR3 in DNA: TGCGCCAGCAGCTTTCCCACTGAAGCTTTCTTT.

The chain combines TRBV18 with TRBJ1-5, with a weak D call TRBD1 (6 bases). CDR3 length: 15 amino acids. Deletions cut 5 bases from V and 2 bases from J, with 13 bases between. Germline CDR1 reads KGHSH; CDR2 reads LQKENI. The CDR3 is CASSYGQRGNQPQHF. The CDR3 DNA follows: TGTGCCAGCTCATACGGACAGAGAGGCAATCAGCCCCAGCATTTT.